This T cell receptor (beta chain) was retrieved from a study of T cell repertoires in cytomegalovirus infection. The study's findings and limits: Summed frequency of public TCR beta families distinguished CMV carriers with the relevant HLA.

The CDR3 extends over 16 amino acids. Germline CDR1 SEHNR, CDR2 FQNEAQ (reference sequence). The junction had 8 bases not matched to a gene; V was cut back by 5 bases and J by 2 bases. One entry per CDR3 protein results from TCRdb running MiXCR on the reads. Of about 900,000 distinct CDR3 sequences listed, about 33% were seen once; the top ten hold 10% to 15%. This clonotype was observed a few times. Its antigen is unknown. The TCR was taken from a human donor in good health (CMV status not recorded). Some clones in this sample may be carry-over from other donors' samples. Source: cultured CD8+ T cells from PBMCs, taken from culture after CMV antigen stimulation. The chain employs TRBV7-9 and TRBJ2-7; 11 positions agree with TRBD1. The CDR3 here is CASSPGTGGWTYEQYV. In DNA, the CDR3 is TGTGCCAGCAGCCCAGGGACAGGGGGATGGACCTACGAGCAGTACGTC.